This entry lists 24 T cell receptor beta chains sequenced from one sample in a study of blood T cells in healthy people across ages. Primers used in a second PCR of roughly 6 to 12 cycles were a sample-barcoded 5' primer and a J-beta primer mix. One entry per CDR3 protein results from TCRdb running MiXCR on the 5' RACE reads. This table has 1.2 million to 1.5 million distinct CDR3 sequences, approximately 60% appearing once. Sequencing was carried out using blood. Receptors originate from a young man in good health.

This rearrangement joins TRBV20-1 to TRBJ2-7; D is possibly TRBD1 (5 bases). From germline, CDR1 is DFQATT and CDR2 SNEGSKA (reference sequence). Trimming shortened V by 0 bases and J by 2 bases, and 11 bases separated the two germline ends. The CDR3 spans 14 residues. The CDR3 bases are TGCAGTGCTAGAGATGGGGCAGTTACCTACGAGCAGTACTTC. It encodes CSARDGAVTYEQYF.

Only a few counts were recorded for this clonotype. The rearrangement links TRBV11-2 to TRBJ2-5; D tentatively fits TRBD1 or TRBD2 (5 bases each). Germline values: CDR1 SGHAT, CDR2 FQNNGV. Deletions cut 6 bases from V and 2 bases from J, with 16 bases between. The CDR3 is 15 amino acids. The CDR3 loop is CASRPTGTVQETQYF. The CDR3 region has the DNA TGTGCCAGCAGGCCAACCGGGACCGTTCAAGAGACCCAGTACTTC.

The J gene is TRBJ1-6, the V gene TRBV9; TRBD1 matches 7 bases. The CDR3 contains 17 residues. Germline CDR1 and CDR2: SGDLS and YYNGEE. The trim removed 4 bases at V and 0 bases at J, leaving 7 bases unmatched. As DNA, the CDR3 is TGTGCCAGCAGCAACCGACAGGGTAGCTCCTATAATTCACCCCTCCACTTT. Its protein is CASSNRQGSSYNSPLHF.

CDR3 in amino acids: CASSREVGTGGAESNQPQHF. The CDR3 DNA follows: TGTGCCAGCAGCAGGGAGGTGGGGACAGGGGGCGCGGAGAGCAATCAGCCCCAGCATTTT. The chain uses TRBV21-1 and TRBJ1-5; TRBD1, as called in the table, went unchecked against the DNA. TRBV21-1 is a recognized pseudogene. This CDR3 has 20 residues.

The table lists this clonotype with a count of one. The gene calls are TRBV12-3 or TRBV12-4 and TRBJ1-5; D ambiguous. This CDR3 is built from 15 residues. V gave up 1 base and J gave up 4 bases, with 11 bases separating them. DNA of the CDR3: TGTGCCAGCAGTTTAGGCCGGGCCCCTAATCAGCCCCAGCATTTT. This sequence encodes CASSLGRAPNQPQHF.

The V call is TRBV6-2 or TRBV6-3, the J call TRBJ2-5; TRBD2 is a possible D gene (5 bases). The J call may be faulty, since TRBJ2-7 better matches the DNA end. The CDR3 runs 16 residues. Per germline, CDR1 MNHEY and CDR2 SVGEGT. The CDR3 coding sequence is TGTGCCAGCAGTTATGGGGAAGTCGGGATTCACTACGAGCAGTACTTC. Amino acids: CASSYGEVGIHYEQYF.

This chain connects TRBV10-3 to TRBJ1-2; D gene uncertain. The CDR3 consists of 12 residues. V was pared by 10 bases and J by 4 bases, with 13 bases between. The germline V gene encodes CDR1 ENHRY and CDR2 SYGVKD. The CDR3 sequence is CATAGFGYGYTF. The CDR3 nucleotides read TGTGCCACCGCGGGGTTCGGCTATGGCTACACCTTC.

V usage is TRBV7-6 and J usage is TRBJ2-4; D is unresolved. The last part of the DNA fits TRBJ2-7 better; the J call may be wrong. The CDR3 spans 18 residues. CDR1 is SGHVS and CDR2 is FNYEAQ in the germline V gene. In DNA form, the CDR3 reads TGTGCCAGCAGCCTACTGGGTGGCCAAGTGAGCGAAAGAGTCGAGCAGTACTTC. Translating gives CASSLLGGQVSERVEQYF.

The gene calls are TRBV7-9 and TRBJ2-3; 14 bases are a match to TRBD2. Germline CDR1 and CDR2: SEHNR and FQNEAQ (reference sequence). The CDR3 runs to 17 residues. J lost 1 base, V lost 10 bases, and 10 bases had no gene match. This CDR3 is CATPGLAGASGTDTQYF. The CDR3 nucleotides are TGTGCCACACCGGGACTAGCGGGGGCCTCCGGCACAGATACGCAGTATTTT.

DNA of the CDR3: TGTGCCAGGGACAGGGATTCTTTAGGCAAAAACATTCAGTACTTC. The encoded protein is CARDRDSLGKNIQYF. J is TRBJ2-4 and V is TRBV3-1, with 8 positions matching TRBD1. The CDR3 spans 15 residues. V lost 9 bases and J lost 3; bases outside the gene matches: 10. CDR1 and CDR2 (germline): LGHDT, YNNKEL (reference sequence).

CDR3 coding DNA: TGTGCCAGCAGTTTATACCGGCGGGGTCCGTACAATGAGCAGTTCTTC. Translating gives CASSLYRRGPYNEQFF. J is TRBJ2-1 and V is TRBV27, with TRBD2 as a possible D gene (6 bases). Trimming took 1 base from V and 4 from J, leaving 14 bases between them. This CDR3 has 16 amino acids. Germline loops: CDR1 MNHEY, CDR2 SMNVEV (reference sequence).

This clonotype occurred many times. An end of the junction does not agree with germline; a read error may underlie this. This chain links TRBV5-1 with TRBJ2-7, with D possibly matching TRBD1 (6 bases). This CDR3 contains 11 residues. Germline CDR1 and CDR2: SGHRS and YFSETQ. The CDR3 DNA follows: TGTGCCAGCAGCTTAGGGGGCGAGCAGTACTTC. Its protein is CASSLGGEQYF.

The gene calls are TRBV6-1 and TRBJ1-2; perhaps TRBD1 as D (6 bases). The V end was cut by 6 bases, the J end by 4 bases, with 15 bases between. Germline V gene lookup returns CDR1 MNHNS and CDR2 SASEGT. The CDR3 has 14 residues. CDR3 in DNA: TGTGCCAGCAGCCACACAGGGCTTAGCTATGGCTACACCTTC. Protein sequence: CASSHTGLSYGYTF.

This clonotype was counted between two and nine times. The genes are TRBV29-1 and TRBJ2-5, with no clear D. The J call may be faulty, since TRBJ2-7 better matches the DNA end. The CDR3 spans 12 residues. Germline CDR1 SQVTM, CDR2 ANQGSEA. CDR3 sequence: CSVLGGTYEQYF. The CDR3 coding sequence is TGCAGCGTTTTGGGCGGTACCTACGAGCAGTACTTC.

The chain employs TRBV7-2 and TRBJ2-5; D is ambiguous. The J call is doubtful: the DNA matches TRBJ2-7 better. Germline-derived CDR1 and CDR2 are SGHTA and FQGNSA. The CDR3 extends over 16 amino acids. CDR3 sequence: CASSPQGLVEVGEQYF. CDR3 DNA sequence: TGTGCCAGCAGCCCACAAGGGCTCGTCGAGGTCGGCGAGCAGTACTTC.

This clonotype was picked up a small number of times. This chain joins TRBV29-1 and TRBJ2-7, with TRBD2 identical over 7 bases. CDR1 and CDR2 (germline): SQVTM, ANQGSEA. The CDR3 consists of 13 residues. Germline trimming cut 3 bases from V and 0 bases from J; bases unmatched to any gene: 2. CDR3 amino acids: CSVDLADSYEQYF. In nucleotides, the CDR3 is TGCAGCGTTGACCTAGCGGACTCCTACGAGCAGTACTTC.

The gene calls are TRBV24-1 and TRBJ2-1; D might be TRBD1 (7 bases). The V end was cut by 4 bases, the J end by 14 bases, with 20 bases between. Germline-derived CDR1 and CDR2 are KGHDR and SFDVKD. The CDR3 totals 14 residues. The CDR3 sequence is CATSETGYLREEFF. The CDR3 DNA follows: TGTGCCACCAGTGAGACAGGGTATCTAAGGGAGGAGTTCTTC.

CDR3 nucleotides: TGTGCCAGCAACCTTAACTCCTACAATGAGCAGTTCTTC. Amino acids: CASNLNSYNEQFF. The J gene is TRBJ2-1, the V gene TRBV5-4; D gene unclear. The CDR3 consists of 13 residues. Per germline, CDR1 SGHNT and CDR2 YYREEE (reference sequence). V was trimmed by 6 bases and J by 0 bases, leaving 7 bases between them.

This rearrangement joins TRBV30 to TRBJ2-4; D could derive from TRBD1 or TRBD2 (6 bases each). The J call may be incorrect, as the DNA end agrees better with TRBJ2-7. Per germline, CDR1 GTSNPN and CDR2 SVGIG (reference sequence). The CDR3 loop spans 13 amino acids. CDR3 in amino acids: CAWGGTYHYEQYF. CDR3 coding DNA: TGTGCCTGGGGCGGGACATATCACTACGAGCAGTACTTC.

The V and J genes are TRBV20-1 and TRBJ1-6; D may be TRBD1 (5 bases). CDR1 and CDR2 from the germline V gene are DFQATT and SNEGSKA (reference sequence). The germline V and J ends were trimmed by 5 bases and 5 bases, with 16 bases remaining between them. This CDR3 is 15 amino acids long. CDR3 DNA: TGCAGTGCTGAGGGGAGAGGGTTGGATAATTCACCCCTCCACTTT. It is translated as CSAEGRGLDNSPLHF.

The J gene is TRBJ2-5, the V gene TRBV4-1, with D possibly TRBD1 on 6 matching bases. The assigned J gene may be wrong: the sequence end matches TRBJ2-7 better. The germline gives CDR1 MGHRA, CDR2 YSYEKL. The CDR3 spans 14 residues. The CDR3 is CASRPFGQSYEQYF. CDR3 DNA sequence: TGCGCCAGCAGACCGTTTGGACAGTCCTACGAGCAGTACTTC.

This clonotype was counted many times. The chain has TRBV25-1 and TRBJ1-6; a weak D match, TRBD1 (5 bases). The CDR3 totals 15 residues. V was trimmed by 3 bases and J by 8 bases, leaving 14 bases between them. CDR1 is MGHDK, CDR2 SYGVNS, per germline. CDR3 sequence: CASSDETDSYSPLHF. The CDR3 DNA reads as TGTGCCAGCAGTGACGAGACAGATTCATATTCACCCCTCCACTTT.

As to this clonotype: Given a much more abundant clone one base away, this may be a read error. This chain connects TRBV18 to TRBJ2-7; D might be TRBD2 (7 bases). This CDR3 is built from 17 residues. CDR1 and CDR2 from the germline V gene are KGHSH and LQKENI. Trimming pared 6 bases from V and 7 bases from J, leaving 28 bases between. The chain's CDR3 is CASSLTGIGGALHEQYF. The CDR3 coding sequence is TGTGCCAGCTCCCTTACAGGAATTGGGGGGGCCCTCCATGAGCAGTACTTC.

This clonotype was observed a handful of times. J is TRBJ2-3 and V is TRBV11-2; a possible D gene is TRBD2 (5 bases). Germline V lookup: CDR1 SGHAT, CDR2 FQNNGV. This CDR3 has 18 residues. V was trimmed by 4 bases and J by 1 base, leaving 21 bases between them. CDR3 sequence reads: CASSSPLPVRGRTDTQYF. CDR3 bases: TGTGCCAGCAGCTCCCCCCTCCCGGTTCGGGGTCGCACAGATACGCAGTATTTT. The variable domain in full, completed from reference TRBV11-2 and TRBJ2-3, reads EAGVAQSPRYKIIEKRQSVAFWCNPISGHATLYWYQQILGQGPKLLIQFQNNGVVDDSQLPKDRFSAERLKGVDSTLKIQPAKLEDSAVYLCASSSPLPVRGRTDTQYFGPGTRLTVL.